Following are 15 T cell receptor beta chains from one sample sequenced in a study of shared clonotypes between healthy human individuals. Here immunoSEQ multiplex PCR was the method, and the copy in TCRdb shows in-frame clones only, minus some. The data show approximately 1,500,000 clones, with more than 95% seen just once and more than 0.9% held by the top ten. Sample: naive CD4+ T cells sorted from blood. Subset described: CD45RA+ positively selected. All receptors come from a man aged 25-45 years in good health.

The gene calls are TRBV25-1 and TRBJ2-1, with no clear D. The V gene lost 4 bases and the J gene lost 0 bases, with 13 bases spanning the gap. The CDR3 contains 16 residues. The germline V gene encodes CDR1 MGHDK and CDR2 SYGVNS. The chain's CDR3 is CASSGNTILSYNEQFF. The CDR3 coding sequence is TGTGCCAGCAGTGGAAACACAATACTCTCCTACAATGAGCAGTTCTTC.

This chain uses TRBV19 with TRBJ2-4; 7 bases agree with TRBD2. CDR3 length: 15 residues. The germline CDR1 and CDR2 sequences are LNHDA and SQIVND (reference sequence). With 11 bases clipped from V and 0 bases from J, the junction kept 10 bases outside the gene matches. The CDR3 DNA follows: TGTGCCGCTGGGGAGGGTACGCTAGCCAAAAACATTCAGTACTTC. This codes for CAAGEGTLAKNIQYF.

The gene calls are TRBV18 and TRBJ2-1; D call uncertain. CDR3 length: 15 amino acids. Trimming removed 5 bases at V and 0 bases at J, with 11 bases between. Germline CDR1 and CDR2: KGHSH and LQKENI. The CDR3 DNA follows: TGTGCCAGCTCAGCCGGAGATAGCTCCTACAATGAGCAGTTCTTC. The encoded protein is CASSAGDSSYNEQFF.

This clone was counted a single time. The V and J genes are TRBV15 and TRBJ1-5; tentatively, D is TRBD1 (5 bases). Germline-derived CDR1 and CDR2 are LNHNV and YYDKDF (reference sequence). Trimming pared 0 bases from V and 7 bases from J, leaving 10 bases between. This CDR3 region has 14 residues. For the CDR3, the DNA is TGTGCCACCAGCAGAGATGTAGGGGTACAGCCCCAGCATTTT. Amino acid sequence: CATSRDVGVQPQHF.

Here the CDR3 DNA reads TGTGCCAGCAGTCCCGCCGGTGAAAAACTGTTTTTT. It is translated as CASSPAGEKLFF. The chain links TRBV28 to TRBJ1-4; unclear D gene. CDR1 and CDR2 (germline): MDHEN, SYDVKM. Between the trimmed V and J ends, which lost 5 bases and 7 bases, there was a span of 8 bases. The CDR3 totals 12 residues.

The rearrangement links TRBV7-3 to TRBJ1-5, with D possibly being TRBD1 (6 bases). V was pared by 5 bases and J by 6 bases, with 11 bases between. The CDR3 spans 13 residues. Germline V gene data show CDR1 as SGHTA and CDR2 as FQGTGA. The CDR3 DNA reads TGTGCCAGCAGCCTGGGACATGGTCAGCCCCAGCATTTT. Protein: CASSLGHGQPQHF.

The J gene is TRBJ2-2, the V gene TRBV5-4; the D gene is possibly TRBD2 (5 bases). CDR1 and CDR2 from the germline V gene are SGHNT and YYREEE (reference sequence). The CDR3 contains 16 residues. V lost 0 bases and J 0 bases, leaving 9 bases between the germline ends. CDR3 loop: CASSLGSAANTGELFF. In nucleotides, the CDR3 is TGTGCCAGCAGCTTGGGGTCAGCGGCGAACACCGGGGAGCTGTTTTTT.

The CDR3 sequence is CASSRQADGNTIYF. DNA of the CDR3: TGTGCCAGCAGTCGACAGGCTGATGGAAACACCATATATTTT. V usage is TRBV27 and J usage is TRBJ1-3; D is possibly TRBD1 (6 bases). The CDR3 spans 14 residues. Germline assignment: CDR1 MNHEY and CDR2 SMNVEV (reference sequence). Trimming stripped 5 bases from V and 3 bases from J, with 11 bases between.

The rearrangement links TRBV11-1 to TRBJ1-3; weak D call: TRBD1 (5 bases). The CDR3 has 17 amino acids. V was trimmed by 5 bases and J by 4 bases, leaving 21 bases between them. Germline assignment: CDR1 SGHAT and CDR2 FQDESV (reference sequence). The CDR3 bases are TGTGCCAGCAGCCGACACGCACCGGGACTGCAAGGAAACACCATATATTTT. It specifies CASSRHAPGLQGNTIYF.

A note on this clone: Other DNA sequences in this specimen translate into the identical CDR3. The CDR3 region is CASSYSGANVLTF. The CDR3 DNA follows: TGTGCCAGCAGTTACAGTGGGGCCAACGTCCTGACTTTC. The chain employs TRBV6-5 and TRBJ2-6; unclear D gene. Trimming cost V 2 bases and J 3 bases, with 2 bases left between them. This CDR3 comprises 13 residues. The germline V gene has CDR1 MNHEY and CDR2 SVGAGI.

V is TRBV10-3 and J is TRBJ2-7, with 12 bases identical to TRBD2. Germline CDR1 and CDR2: ENHRY and SYGVKD. The ends lost 4 bases at V and 0 bases at J; junction bases unmatched: 7. This CDR3 is built from 17 residues. Here the CDR3 DNA reads TGTGCCATCAGTGCGGGGACTAGCGGGTCCAGCTCCTACGAGCAGTACTTC. Amino acids: CAISAGTSGSSSYEQYF.

This chain joins TRBV6-5 and TRBJ2-2; 13 nucleotides match TRBD2. Unmatched junction bases numbered 6, after V lost 6 bases and J lost 8 bases. The CDR3 contains 15 residues. Germline CDR1 is MNHEY and CDR2 is SVGAGI. The DNA for the CDR3 is TGTGCCAGCAGACGGACTAGCGGGAGTATTGGGGAGCTGTTTTTT. The encoded protein is CASRRTSGSIGELFF.

V gene TRBV7-9 combines with J gene TRBJ2-3, with D possibly matching TRBD2 (7 bases). This CDR3 region has 15 residues. CDR1 SEHNR and CDR2 FQNEAQ come from the germline V gene (reference sequence). Deletions cut 7 bases from V and 3 bases from J, with 17 bases between. CDR3 in DNA: TGTGCCAGCATCGCAGGGGCGGGAGCGACAGATACGCAGTATTTT. Its translation: CASIAGAGATDTQYF.

The chain carries TRBV5-5 and TRBJ2-3; 8 nucleotides match TRBD2. CDR1 SGHKS and CDR2 YYEKEE come from the germline V gene (reference sequence). With V trimmed by 3 bases and J by 0 bases, 6 bases remained unmatched. The CDR3 consists of 16 residues. CDR3 bases: TGTGCCAGCAGCTCAGAGGCGGGAGGTAGCACAGATACGCAGTATTTT. It yields the protein CASSSEAGGSTDTQYF.

The V call is TRBV25-1, the J call TRBJ1-2; possible D gene TRBD1, 6 bases. The CDR3 covers 14 residues. Trimming left V 2 bases short and J 7 bases short, with 14 bases between. Germline assignment: CDR1 MGHDK and CDR2 SYGVNS. The CDR3 loop reads CASSEIGGAGGYTF. Here the CDR3 DNA reads TGTGCCAGCAGTGAAATTGGGGGGGCAGGTGGCTACACCTTC.